Described below is a single T cell receptor beta chain sequence and its context. 60 Vbeta and 13 Jbeta primers were used in PCR. Produced via immunoSEQ multiplex PCR; TCRdb's table is partial and in-frame only. The sample gives 110,000 to 150,000 clones, 60% to 75% of which show up once; 7% is in the top ten. These data come from a study of cytomegalovirus exposure and HLA in healthy donors. Germline V gives CDR1 MDHEN, CDR2 SYDVKM. The CDR3 runs 13 residues. V lost 7 bases and J lost 3, with 11 bases in between. This sequence was found in a man aged 25 to 40 in good health and CMV-seronegative. The V call is TRBV28, the J call TRBJ2-3; D perhaps matches TRBD2 (5 bases). Sample: PBMCs. The chain's CDR3 is CASTFSGTDTQYF. CDR3 nucleotides: TGTGCCAGCACCTTCTCGGGAACAGATACGCAGTATTTT. The full variable domain, with the rest looked up from reference TRBV28 and TRBJ2-3, is DVKVTQSSRYLVKRTGEKVFLECVQDMDHENMFWYRQDPGLGLRLIYFSYDVKMKEKGDIPEGYSVSREKKERFSLILESASTNQTSMYLCASTFSGTDTQYFGPGTRLTVL.